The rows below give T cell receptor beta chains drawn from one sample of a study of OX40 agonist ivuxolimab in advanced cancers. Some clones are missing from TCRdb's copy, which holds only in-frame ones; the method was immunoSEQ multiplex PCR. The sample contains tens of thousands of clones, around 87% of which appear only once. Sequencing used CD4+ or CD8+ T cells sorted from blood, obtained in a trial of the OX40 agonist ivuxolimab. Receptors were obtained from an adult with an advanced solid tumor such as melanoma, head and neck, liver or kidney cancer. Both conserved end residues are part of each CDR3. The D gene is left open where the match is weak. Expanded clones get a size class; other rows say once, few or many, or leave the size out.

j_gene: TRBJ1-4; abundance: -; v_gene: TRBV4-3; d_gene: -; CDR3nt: TGCGCCAGCAGCCAAGGACTTAATACAGCAACTAATGAAAAACTGTTTTTT; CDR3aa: CASSQGLNTATNEKLFF
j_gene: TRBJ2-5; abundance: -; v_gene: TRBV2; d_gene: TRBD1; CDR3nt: TGTGCCAGCAGTTTTTTCGGGACAGGGGGGATCCAAGAGACCCAGTACTTC; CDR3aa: CASSFFGTGGIQETQYF
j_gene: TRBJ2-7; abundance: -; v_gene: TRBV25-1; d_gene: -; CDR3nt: TGTGCCAGCAGTGAACAGGGGCCCTCCTACGAGCAGTACTTC; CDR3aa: CASSEQGPSYEQYF
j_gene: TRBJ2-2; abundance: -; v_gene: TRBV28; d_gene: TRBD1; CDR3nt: TGTGCCAGCAGTACAGGGGGCCCAACCGGGGAGCTGTTTTTT; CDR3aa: CASSTGGPTGELFF
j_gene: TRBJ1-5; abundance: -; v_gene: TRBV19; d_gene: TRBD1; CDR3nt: TGTGCCAGTAGTATCCCAAGGGCACAGGGGAATCAGCCCCAGCATTTT; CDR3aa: CASSIPRAQGNQPQHF
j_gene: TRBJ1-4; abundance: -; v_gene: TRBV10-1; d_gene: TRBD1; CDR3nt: TGCGCCAGCTCCACAGGGGATGGAAGGGAAAAACTGTTTTTT; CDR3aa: CASSTGDGREKLFF
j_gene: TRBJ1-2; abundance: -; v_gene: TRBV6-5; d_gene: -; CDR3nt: TGTGCCAGCAGCCCTGAATCAGGGTCCGGCTACACCTTC; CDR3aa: CASSPESGSGYTF
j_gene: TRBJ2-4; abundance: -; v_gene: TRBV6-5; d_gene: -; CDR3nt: TGTGCCAGCAGTTACTCCGGGGCCAAAAACATTCAGTACTTC; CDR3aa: CASSYSGAKNIQYF
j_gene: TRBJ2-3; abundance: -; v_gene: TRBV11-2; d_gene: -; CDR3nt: TGTGCCAGCAGCCTGACGACAGGCACAGATACGCAGTATTTT; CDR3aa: CASSLTTGTDTQYF
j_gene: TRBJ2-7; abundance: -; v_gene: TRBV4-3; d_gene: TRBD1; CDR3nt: TGCGCCAGCAGCCAATTCCTGAGAGGGACAGGGGAGAACGAGCAGTACTTC; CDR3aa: CASSQFLRGTGENEQYF
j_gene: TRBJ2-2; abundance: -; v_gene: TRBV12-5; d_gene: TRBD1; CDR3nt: TGTGCTAGTGGTACCGGGACAGGCGAAAAGGATGGGCTGTTTTTT; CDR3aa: CASGTGTGEKDGLFF
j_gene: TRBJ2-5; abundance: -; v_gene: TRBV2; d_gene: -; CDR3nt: TGTGCCAGCAGTGAAACCCTGTGGACCCAGTACTTC; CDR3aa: CASSETLWTQYF
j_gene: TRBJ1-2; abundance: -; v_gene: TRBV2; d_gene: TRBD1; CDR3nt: TGTGCCAGCAGTGGAATCAGGGGGCGTGGAGGCTACACCTTC; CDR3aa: CASSGIRGRGGYTF
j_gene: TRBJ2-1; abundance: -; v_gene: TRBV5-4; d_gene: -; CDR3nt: TGTGCCAGCAGCTTGGCCATCGTGGCAGACTACAATGAGCAGTTCTTC; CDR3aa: CASSLAIVADYNEQFF
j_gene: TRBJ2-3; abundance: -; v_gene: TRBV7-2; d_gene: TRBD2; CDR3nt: TGTGCCAGCAGCCCCCAGCCGACTAGCGGGCAAACGCAGTATTTT; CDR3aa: CASSPQPTSGQTQYF
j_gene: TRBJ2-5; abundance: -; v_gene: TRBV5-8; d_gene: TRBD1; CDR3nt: TGTGCCAGCAGCTCTGGGACAGGCAATTTTCAAGAGACCCAGTACTTC; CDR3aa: CASSSGTGNFQETQYF
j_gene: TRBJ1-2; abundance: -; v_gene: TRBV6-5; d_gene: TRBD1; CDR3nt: TGTGCCAGCAGTTGGACAGGGGGCGACTATGGCTACACCTTC; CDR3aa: CASSWTGGDYGYTF
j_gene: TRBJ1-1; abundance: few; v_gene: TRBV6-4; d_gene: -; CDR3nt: TGTGCCAGCAGTGACTCGACAAAATCGGCTTTCTTT; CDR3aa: CASSDSTKSAFF
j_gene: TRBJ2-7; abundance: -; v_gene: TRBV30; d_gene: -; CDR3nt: TGTGCCTGGAGAGAGACGGACCGCTCCTACGAGCAGTACTTC; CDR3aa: CAWRETDRSYEQYF
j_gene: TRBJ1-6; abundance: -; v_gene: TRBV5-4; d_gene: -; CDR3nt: TGTGCCAGCAGCCTCATTTCTCGGATCTCCTATAATTCACCCCTCCACTTT; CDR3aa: CASSLISRISYNSPLHF
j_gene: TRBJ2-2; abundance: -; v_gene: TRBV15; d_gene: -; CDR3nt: TGTGCCACCAGTAAAGGATGGGGGAACACCGGGGAGCTGTTTTTT; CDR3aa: CATSKGWGNTGELFF
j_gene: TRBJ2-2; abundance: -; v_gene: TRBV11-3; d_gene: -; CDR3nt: TGTGCCAGCAGCCCTTACCGTAGAAGTTTCGGGGAGCTGTTTTTT; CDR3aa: CASSPYRRSFGELFF
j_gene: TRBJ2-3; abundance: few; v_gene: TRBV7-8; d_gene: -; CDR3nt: TGTGCCAGCAGCTTTTCTAGCGGCACAGATACGCAGTATTTT; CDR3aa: CASSFSSGTDTQYF
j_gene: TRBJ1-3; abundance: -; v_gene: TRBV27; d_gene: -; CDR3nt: TGTGCCAGCAGCCTGACAGGAGGAAACACCATATATTTT; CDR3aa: CASSLTGGNTIYF
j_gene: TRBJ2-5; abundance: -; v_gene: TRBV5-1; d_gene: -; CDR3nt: TGCGCCAGCAGCTTGGCAGAGGGCCGAGAGACCCAGTACTTC; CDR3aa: CASSLAEGRETQYF
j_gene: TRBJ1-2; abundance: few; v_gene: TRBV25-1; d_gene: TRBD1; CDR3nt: TGTGCCAGCAGTGAATATGGGACAGTTGGCGGCTACACCTTC; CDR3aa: CASSEYGTVGGYTF
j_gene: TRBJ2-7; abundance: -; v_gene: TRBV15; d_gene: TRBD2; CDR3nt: TGTGCCACCAGTAGAACAGTGTTGGGACTAGCGGTCTACGAGCAGTACTTC; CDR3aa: CATSRTVLGLAVYEQYF
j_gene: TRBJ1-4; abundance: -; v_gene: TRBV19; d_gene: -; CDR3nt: TGTGCCAGTAGTGTTCCGGGGCTGCTAGAAAAACTGTTTTTT; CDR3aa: CASSVPGLLEKLFF
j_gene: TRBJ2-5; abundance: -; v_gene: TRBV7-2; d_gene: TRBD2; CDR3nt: TGTGCCAGCAGCTCTTTAGCGGGGGGAGGGAGAGAGACCCAGTACTTC; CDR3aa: CASSSLAGGGRETQYF
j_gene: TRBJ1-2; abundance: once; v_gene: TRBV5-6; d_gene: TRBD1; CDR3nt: TGTGCCAGCAGCCGGACAGGGTATGGCTACACCTTC; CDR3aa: CASSRTGYGYTF
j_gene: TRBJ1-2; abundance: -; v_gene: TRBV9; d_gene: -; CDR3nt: TGTGCCAGCAGCGTAGAATGGGGCTTCTACACCTTC; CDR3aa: CASSVEWGFYTF
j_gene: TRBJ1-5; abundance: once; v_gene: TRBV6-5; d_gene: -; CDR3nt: TGTGCCAGCAGTTACTCAGGGACCCTCGGTCAGCCCCAGCATTTT; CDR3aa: CASSYSGTLGQPQHF
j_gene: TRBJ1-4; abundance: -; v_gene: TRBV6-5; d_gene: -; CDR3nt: TGTGCCAGCAGATTCCGGGGGGGAGGGACTGAAAAACTGTTTTTT; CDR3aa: CASRFRGGGTEKLFF
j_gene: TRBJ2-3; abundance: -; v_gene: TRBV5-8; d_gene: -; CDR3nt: TGTGCCAGCAGCTTTGAGGTACCGGATACGCAGTATTTT; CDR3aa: CASSFEVPDTQYF
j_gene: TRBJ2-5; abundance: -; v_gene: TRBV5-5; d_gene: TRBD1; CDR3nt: TGTGCCAGCAGCCACGGGACAGGGGTAACGGAGACCCAGTACTTC; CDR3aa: CASSHGTGVTETQYF
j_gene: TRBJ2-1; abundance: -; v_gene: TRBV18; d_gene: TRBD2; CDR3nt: TGTGCCAGCTCACCACTGACTAGCGGCTACAATGAGCAGTTCTTC; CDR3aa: CASSPLTSGYNEQFF
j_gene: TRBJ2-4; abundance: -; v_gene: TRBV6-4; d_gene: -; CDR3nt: TGTGCCAGCAGCCACAGGACACCGACCAAAAACATTCAGTACTTC; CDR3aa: CASSHRTPTKNIQYF
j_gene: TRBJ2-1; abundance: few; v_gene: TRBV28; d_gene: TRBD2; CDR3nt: TGTGCCAGCAGCCTATTGGGGGGGAATGAGCAGTTCTTC; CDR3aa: CASSLLGGNEQFF
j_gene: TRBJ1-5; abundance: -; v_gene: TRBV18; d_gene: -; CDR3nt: TGTGCCAGCTCGCCAGGGTTTCAGGGGAACAGTCAGCCCCAGCATTTT; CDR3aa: CASSPGFQGNSQPQHF
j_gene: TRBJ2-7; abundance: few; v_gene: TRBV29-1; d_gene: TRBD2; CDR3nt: TGCAGCGTTGAAGGGGCTAGCGGGAGCTACGAGCAGTACTTC; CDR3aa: CSVEGASGSYEQYF
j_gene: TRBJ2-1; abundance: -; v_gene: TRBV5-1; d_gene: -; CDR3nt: TGCGCCAGCAGCTTGATAGGTGACAGCTCCTACAATGAGCAGTTCTTC; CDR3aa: CASSLIGDSSYNEQFF
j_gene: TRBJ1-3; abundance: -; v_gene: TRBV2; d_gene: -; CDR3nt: TGTGCCAGCAGTGAAGTAAGGGGTATTGGAAACACCATATATTTT; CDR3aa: CASSEVRGIGNTIYF
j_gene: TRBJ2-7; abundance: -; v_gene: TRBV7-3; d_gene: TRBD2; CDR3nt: TGTGCCAGCCCCTCTAGCGGGAACAGGGGCTACGAGCAGTACTTC; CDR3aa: CASPSSGNRGYEQYF
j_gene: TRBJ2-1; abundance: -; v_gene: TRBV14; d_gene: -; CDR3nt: TGTGCCAGCAGCCAGCGACAGCATTACAATGAGCAGTTCTTC; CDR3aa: CASSQRQHYNEQFF
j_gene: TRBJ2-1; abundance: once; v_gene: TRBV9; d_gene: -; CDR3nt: TGTGCCAGCAGCGTGGGGCTCGGGCAAGCGATTAGCTCCTACAATGAGCAGTTCTTC; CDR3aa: CASSVGLGQAISSYNEQFF
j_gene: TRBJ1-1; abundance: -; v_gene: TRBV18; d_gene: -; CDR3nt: TGTGCCAGCTCACCCGGACAGAACACTGAAGCTTTCTTT; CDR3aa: CASSPGQNTEAFF
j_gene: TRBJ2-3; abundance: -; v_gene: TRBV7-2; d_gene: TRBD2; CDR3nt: TGTGCCAGCAGCTTAGTTCCTAGCGGGGGGGCTGGTACGCAGTATTTT; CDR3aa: CASSLVPSGGAGTQYF
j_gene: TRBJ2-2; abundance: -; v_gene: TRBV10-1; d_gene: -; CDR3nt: TGCGCCAGCAGAGTGGACAGAACCGGGGAGCTGTTTTTT; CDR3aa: CASRVDRTGELFF
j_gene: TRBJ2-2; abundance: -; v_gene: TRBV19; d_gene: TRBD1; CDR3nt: TGTGCCATCTCGACAGGGGAGGAACTGACCGGGGAGCTGTTTTTT; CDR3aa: CAISTGEELTGELFF
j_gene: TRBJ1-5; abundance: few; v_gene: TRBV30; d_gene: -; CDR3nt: TGTGCCTGGACAAAGGAAAAGAGTCAGCCCCAGCATTTT; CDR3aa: CAWTKEKSQPQHF
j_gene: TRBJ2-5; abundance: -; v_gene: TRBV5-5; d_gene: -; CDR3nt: TGTGCCAGCAGCTTGGAGGCGGCAGAGACCCAGTACTTC; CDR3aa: CASSLEAAETQYF
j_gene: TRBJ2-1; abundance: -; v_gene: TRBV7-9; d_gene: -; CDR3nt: TGTGCCAGCAGCCCCCAATCTAGATACAATGAGCAGTTCTTC; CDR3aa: CASSPQSRYNEQFF
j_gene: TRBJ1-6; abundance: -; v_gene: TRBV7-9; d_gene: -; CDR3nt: TGTGCCAGCAGCTCACAGACGGGGATAGATTCACCCCTCCACTTT; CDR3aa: CASSSQTGIDSPLHF
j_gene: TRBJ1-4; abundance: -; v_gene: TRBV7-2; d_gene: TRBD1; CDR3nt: TGTGCCAGCAGCCAGTCCCGGGACAGGGGGCGGGGTGAAAAACTGTTTTTT; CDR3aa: CASSQSRDRGRGEKLFF
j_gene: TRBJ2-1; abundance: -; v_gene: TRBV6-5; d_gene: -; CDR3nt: TGTGCCAGCAGTTACTGGGGGAGAAGGGGAGATGAGCAGTTCTTC; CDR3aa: CASSYWGRRGDEQFF
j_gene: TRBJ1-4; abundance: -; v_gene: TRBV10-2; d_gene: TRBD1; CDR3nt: TGCGCCAGCAGGACAGGGGGCGGGAGTGAAAAACTGTTTTTT; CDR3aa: CASRTGGGSEKLFF
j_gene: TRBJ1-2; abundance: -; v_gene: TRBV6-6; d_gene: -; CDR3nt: TGTGCCAGCAGTTACAAGCCCGGGGCGGGGGGCTACACCTTC; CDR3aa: CASSYKPGAGGYTF